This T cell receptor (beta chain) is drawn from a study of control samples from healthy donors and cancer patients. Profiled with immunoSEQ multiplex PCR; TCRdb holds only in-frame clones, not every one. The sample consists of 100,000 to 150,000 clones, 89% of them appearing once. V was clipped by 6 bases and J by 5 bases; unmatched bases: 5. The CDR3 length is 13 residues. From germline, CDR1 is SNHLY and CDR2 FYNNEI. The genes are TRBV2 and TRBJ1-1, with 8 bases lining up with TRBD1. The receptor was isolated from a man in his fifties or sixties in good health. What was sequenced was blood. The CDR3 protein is CASRDRATTEAFF. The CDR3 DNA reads TGTGCCAGCAGGGACAGGGCGACTACTGAAGCTTTCTTT.